Detailed here is one T cell receptor beta chain. The clone's antigen remains unknown. Per-base quality was not reported, and no clone a single base away is much larger than it. From a lookup of the germline V gene (reference sequence), CDR1 and CDR2 are LNHDA and SQIVND. Including cysteine and phenylalanine, the CDR3 has 13 amino acids. Kept here is only the CDR3 DNA, which spans 39 bases and is read in frame from base 1. A distance of 12 bases separates the germline ends of V and J, which lose 3 bases and 9 bases respectively. The sample originates from a study of shared clonotypes between healthy human individuals (dated by TCRdb to the early 2020s). Regarding the complete study: The cohort included a few men and a couple of women between 18 and 49 years of age. Each donor's leukapheresis produced roughly between about 0.9 and 9.5 billion PBMCs. Libraries were prepared and TCR repertoires were sequenced by different laboratories using diverse techniques, in order to increase sequencing depth and limit assay-specific biases. To estimate repertoire size and how much clonotype sharing occurs between individuals, the study deeply sequenced the blood TCR repertoires of about five healthy adults.

Donors were healthy HIV-negative adults with no recently reported acute infections or vaccinations. Only Caucasian adults living in Nashville, Tennessee, USA were represented among the donors. For unsorted samples, about 90 million PBMCs were counted, and genomic DNA was extracted using the QIAamp DNA Blood Mini kit. Blood was obtained by leukapheresis, after which PBMCs were separated by Ficoll-Histopaque density gradient centrifugation and cryopreserved in liquid nitrogen vapor phase. TCR CDR3 regions were amplified from genomic DNA by multiplex PCR using the deep immunoSEQ assay. Extracted genomic DNA from each cell subset was distributed evenly across all wells of several immunoSEQ 96-well plates, and each plate was treated as a replicate. For unsorted PBMC, each replicate PCR was loaded with around 300 ng genomic DNA, equivalent to roughly 33,000 T cell genomes. Unsorted PBMC genomic DNA was sequenced across ten immunoSEQ deep assay plates. The purified libraries were quantified using a Qubit 3.0 fluorometer, sized with a Bioanalyzer 2100, and then quantified again using the KAPA Library Quantification kit. Every immunoSEQ 96-well plate was sequenced on a separate single-read 150-cycle Illumina NextSeq 550 flow cell. The paper's processing steps were these. Because only junctional sequences without quality scores were contained in the immunoSEQ output, filtering matching that applied to full-length reads could not be performed. Sequences were annotated with PyIR, a Python wrapper for IgBLAST v1.9, using IMGT germline references to assign V/J genes and CDR3. Reads were removed for weak V/J assignments (E-value above 1e-6), missing CDR3, stop codons, out-of-frame junctions, or ambiguous translated residues. A V3J clonotype was defined by an identical inferred V gene, J gene, and CDR3 amino acid sequence. The percentage overlap between two repertoires was calculated by dividing the number of shared unique clonotypes by the size of the smaller repertoire. RTK rarefaction, the Chao1 estimator, and Recon v2.1 estimates of unobserved clonotypes were used to assess repertoire richness. Here the immuneACCESS table is served through TCRdb, limited to in-frame sequences with V and J called. Missing clones are a known gap in these copies; in checked studies unresolved V genes cover under half, and the rest lacks a known reason. V, J and clone size are those of that table, while D and trimming were read from the DNA. The sample contains a few hundred thousand clones, 75% to 80% of them found a single time. The biggest ten clones account for 12% of the sample.

Paper-wide results and their limitations: Sampling was limited to blood, and TCR repertoires in tissue likely differ from TCR repertoires in blood. Based on pairwise subsampling, the degree of clonotype sharing among donors was expected to be affected by sequencing depth. Because the study included only a small number of donors, the genetic and exposure-history diversity represented was limited.

The chain uses TRBV19 and TRBJ1-5; the D gene cannot be resolved reliably. This sequence was found in a woman in her thirties or forties in good health. Some clones in this sample may be carry-over from other donors' samples. The sample consisted of PBMCs. The nucleotide sequence is TGTGCCAGTAGTATTTCAACCGGAGCGCCCCAGCATTTT. Translation gives CASSISTGAPQHF.